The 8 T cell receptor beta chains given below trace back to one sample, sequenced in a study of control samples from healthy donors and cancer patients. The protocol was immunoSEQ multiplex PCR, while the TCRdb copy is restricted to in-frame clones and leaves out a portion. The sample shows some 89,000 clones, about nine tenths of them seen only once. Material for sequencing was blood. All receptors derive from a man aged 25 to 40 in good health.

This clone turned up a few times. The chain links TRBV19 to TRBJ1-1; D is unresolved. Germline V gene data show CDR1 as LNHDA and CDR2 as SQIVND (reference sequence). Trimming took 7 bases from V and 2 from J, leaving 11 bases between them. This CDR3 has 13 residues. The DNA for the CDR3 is TGTGCCAGTACCCCAGTAACCAACACTGAAGCTTTCTTT. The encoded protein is CASTPVTNTEAFF.

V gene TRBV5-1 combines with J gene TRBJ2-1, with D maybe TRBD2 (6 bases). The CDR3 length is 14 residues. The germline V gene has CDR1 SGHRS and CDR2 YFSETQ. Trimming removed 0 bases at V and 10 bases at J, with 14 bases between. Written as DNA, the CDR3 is TGCGCCAGCAGCTTGGGGATACCGGGACTCGAGCAGTTCTTC. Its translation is CASSLGIPGLEQFF. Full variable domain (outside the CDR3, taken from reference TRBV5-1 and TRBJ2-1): KAGVTQTPRYLIKTRGQQVTLSCSPISGHRSVSWYQQTPGQGLQFLFEYFSETQRNKGNFPGRFSGRQFSNSRSEMNVSTLELGDSALYLCASSLGIPGLEQFFGPGTRLTVL.

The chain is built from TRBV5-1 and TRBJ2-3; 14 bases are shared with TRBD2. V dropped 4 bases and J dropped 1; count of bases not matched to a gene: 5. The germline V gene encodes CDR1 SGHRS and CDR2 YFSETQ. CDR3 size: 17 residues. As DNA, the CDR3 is TGCGCCAGCAGCCAGGGACTAGCGGGGGCTCGCACAGATACGCAGTATTTT. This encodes CASSQGLAGARTDTQYF.

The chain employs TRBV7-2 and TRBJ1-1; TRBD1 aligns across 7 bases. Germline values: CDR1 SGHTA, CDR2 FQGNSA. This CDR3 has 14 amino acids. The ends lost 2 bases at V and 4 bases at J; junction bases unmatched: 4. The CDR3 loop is CASSLQAGGTEAFF. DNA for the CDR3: TGTGCCAGCAGCTTACAGGCAGGGGGCACTGAAGCTTTCTTT.

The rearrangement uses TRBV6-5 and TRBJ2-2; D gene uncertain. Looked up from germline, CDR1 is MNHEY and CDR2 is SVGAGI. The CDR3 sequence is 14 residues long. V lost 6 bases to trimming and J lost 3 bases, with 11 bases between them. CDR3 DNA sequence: TGTGCCAGCAGACCCCCCGGGCACACCGGGGAGCTGTTTTTT. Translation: CASRPPGHTGELFF.

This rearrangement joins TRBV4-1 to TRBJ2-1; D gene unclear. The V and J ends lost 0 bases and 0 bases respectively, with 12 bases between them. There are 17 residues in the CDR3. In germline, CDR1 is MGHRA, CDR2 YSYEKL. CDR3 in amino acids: CASSQEPELSSYNEQFF. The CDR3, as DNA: TGCGCCAGCAGCCAAGAACCAGAGCTCAGCTCCTACAATGAGCAGTTCTTC.

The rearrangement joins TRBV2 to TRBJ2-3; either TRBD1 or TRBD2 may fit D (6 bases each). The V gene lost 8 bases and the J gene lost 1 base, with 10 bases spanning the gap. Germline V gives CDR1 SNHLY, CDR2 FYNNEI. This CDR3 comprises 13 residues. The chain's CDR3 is CASLRGGTDTQYF. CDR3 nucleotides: TGTGCCAGCCTGAGGGGGGGCACAGATACGCAGTATTTT.

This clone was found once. The CDR3 sequence: CASSPIGALGDEQFF. The CDR3 nucleotides are TGTGCCAGCAGCCCTATAGGGGCCCTGGGCGATGAGCAGTTCTTC. The J gene is TRBJ2-1, the V gene TRBV9; a possible D gene is TRBD1 (5 bases). Trimming cost V 4 bases and J 8 bases, with 19 bases left between them. The germline CDR1 and CDR2 sequences are SGDLS and YYNGEE. The CDR3 is 15 residues long.